Listed here are 28 T cell receptor beta chains from one sample, sequenced in a study of T cell responses to AZD1222 COVID-19 vaccine. Sequenced by immunoSEQ multiplex PCR; TCRdb stores in-frame clones only, minus some. Of 150,000 to 200,000 clones in the sample, 92% were seen once. Sequencing was performed on peripheral blood, taken 28 days after the second AZD1222 dose. These receptors were obtained from an adult who received the AZD1222 COVID-19 vaccine.

The chain couples TRBV2 to TRBJ1-6; 8 positions agree with TRBD1. The germline gives CDR1 SNHLY, CDR2 FYNNEI. Unmatched junction bases numbered 8, after V lost 10 bases and J lost 6 bases. CDR3 length: 14 residues. The CDR3 is CAILDRGGNSPLHF. The CDR3 nucleotides read TGTGCCATCCTCGACAGGGGCGGTAATTCACCCCTCCACTTT.

V usage is TRBV3-1 (or the pseudogene TRBV3-2) and J usage is TRBJ1-2; D is ambiguous. CDR3 length: 16 amino acids. Germline V gene lookup returns CDR1 LGHDT and CDR2 YNNKEL (reference sequence). The germline V and J ends were trimmed by 0 bases and 3 bases, with 14 bases remaining between them. CDR3 protein: CASSQEGMADDYGYTF. The CDR3 bases are TGTGCCAGCAGCCAAGAGGGTATGGCCGACGACTATGGCTACACCTTC.

CDR3 residues: CASSASGSQETQYF. The CDR3 coding sequence is TGCGCCAGCAGCGCTTCCGGGTCTCAAGAGACCCAGTACTTC. This rearrangement joins TRBV5-1 to TRBJ2-5; no reliable D call. Germline CDR1 is SGHRS and CDR2 is YFSETQ. V lost 4 bases and J lost 2, with 12 bases in between. The CDR3 has 14 residues.

J is TRBJ1-5 and V is TRBV20-1, with a tentative D call TRBD1 (5 bases). The CDR3 loop spans 14 amino acids. Per the germline V gene, CDR1 is DFQATT and CDR2 is SNEGSKA (reference sequence). Trimming shortened V by 3 bases and J by 4 bases, and 13 bases separated the two germline ends. The CDR3 spells CSASQGRDNQPQHF. The CDR3 DNA reads TGCAGTGCTAGTCAGGGACGGGATAATCAGCCCCAGCATTTT.

This clone was recorded only once. The chain couples TRBV13 to TRBJ2-1; D might be TRBD1 (5 bases). Germline-derived CDR1 and CDR2 are PRHDT and FYEKMQ (reference sequence). Trimming took off 4 bases at V and 0 bases at J, with 10 bases between the two ends. This CDR3 has 15 amino acids. The CDR3 region is CASSSDTNSYNEQFF. CDR3 nucleotides: TGTGCCAGCAGCTCGGACACGAACTCCTACAATGAGCAGTTCTTC.

This chain connects TRBV5-4 to TRBJ1-2; perhaps TRBD1 as D (5 bases). CDR3 length: 14 residues. Germline assignment: CDR1 SGHNT and CDR2 YYREEE (reference sequence). Between the trimmed V and J ends, which lost 3 bases and 2 bases, there was a span of 11 bases. CDR3 nucleotide sequence: TGTGCCAGCAGCTCAGCCGGGGCCAACTATGGCTACACCTTC. It yields the protein CASSSAGANYGYTF.

The chain links TRBV6-1 to TRBJ1-4; D is perhaps TRBD1 (5 bases). Trimming left V 1 base short and J 11 bases short, with 17 bases between. The CDR3 totals 15 residues. Germline CDR1 and CDR2: MNHNS and SASEGT. The CDR3 loop is CASSEEDGGGGKLFF. In nucleotides, the CDR3 is TGTGCCAGCAGTGAAGAAGACGGGGGAGGCGGGAAACTGTTTTTT.

The chain couples TRBV12-3 or TRBV12-4 to TRBJ1-6; D ambiguous. This CDR3 is built from 13 residues. Between the trimmed V and J ends, which lost 5 bases and 6 bases, there was a span of 8 bases. The CDR3 nucleotides read TGTGCCAGCAGTCGACTAAGTAATTCACCCCTCCACTTT. This translates into CASSRLSNSPLHF.

The chain is built from TRBV6-6 and TRBJ2-7, with 9 bases aligning to TRBD1. The ends lost 4 bases at V and 2 bases at J; junction bases unmatched: 9. Per germline, CDR1 MNHNY and CDR2 SVGAGI (reference sequence). This CDR3 is built from 16 residues. The CDR3 is CASSSTWTGDAYEQYF. The CDR3 DNA is TGTGCCAGCAGTTCTACATGGACAGGGGACGCCTACGAGCAGTACTTC.

The J gene is TRBJ2-5, the V gene TRBV19; D not resolved. Germline V gene sequence: CDR1 LNHDA, CDR2 SQIVND (reference sequence). This CDR3 comprises 14 residues. The V end lost 1 base, the J end lost 4 bases, and 10 bases lay between the germline ends. The chain's CDR3 is CASSIARAAETQYF. CDR3 bases: TGTGCCAGTAGTATAGCTCGCGCTGCAGAGACCCAGTACTTC.

This sequence joins TRBV29-1 and TRBJ1-2, with 7 positions matching TRBD1. The germline CDR1 and CDR2 sequences are SQVTM and ANQGSEA. Trimming removed 4 bases from V and 7 bases from J; junction bases left unmatched: 15. The CDR3 loop spans 15 amino acids. CDR3 coding DNA: TGCAGCGTTGTAAACCCACGGGACAGCCAGGGTGGCTACACCTTC. Translating it yields CSVVNPRDSQGGYTF. Full variable domain (missing parts from reference TRBV29-1 and TRBJ1-2): SAVISQKPSRDICQRGTSLTIQCQVDSQVTMMFWYRQQPGQSLTLIATANQGSEATYESGFVIDKFPISRPNLTFSTLTVSNMSPEDSSIYLCSVVNPRDSQGGYTFGSGTRLTVV.

This chain uses TRBV5-6 with TRBJ2-3; D perhaps matches TRBD1 (6 bases). V lost 2 bases to trimming and J lost 3 bases, with 10 bases between them. This CDR3 is built from 14 residues. Germline V lookup: CDR1 SGHDT, CDR2 YYEEEE. The chain's CDR3 is CASSLGGWTDTQYF. The CDR3 nucleotides read TGTGCCAGCAGCTTAGGGGGTTGGACAGATACGCAGTATTTT.

This chain links TRBV6-5 with TRBJ1-2; 7 nucleotides align to TRBD1. The trim removed 2 bases at V and 2 bases at J, leaving 2 bases unmatched. CDR1 is MNHEY and CDR2 is SVGAGI in the germline V gene. The CDR3 totals 14 residues. CDR3 nucleotide sequence: TGTGCCAGCAGTTACGCGGACAGGAACTATGGCTACACCTTC. Residues: CASSYADRNYGYTF.

The chain has TRBV10-1 and TRBJ2-7; D is possibly TRBD1 (6 bases). The CDR3 contains 13 residues. Germline values: CDR1 WNHNN, CDR2 SYGVQD (reference sequence). With 8 bases removed from V and 7 bases from J, the gap between germline ends came to 18 bases. The CDR3 DNA reads as TGCGCCAGCGGTCGGGACACTTCGGGAGAGCAGTACTTC. Translated: CASGRDTSGEQYF.

This clone has more than one count but fewer than ten. The chain is built from TRBV27 and TRBJ1-3, with D uncertain. In germline, CDR1 is MNHEY, CDR2 SMNVEV (reference sequence). CDR3 size: 17 residues. V lost 4 bases and J 0 bases, leaving 16 bases between the germline ends. The CDR3 region has the DNA TGTGCCAGCAGTTCACTTAACGTACAAGGCTCTGGAAACACCATATATTTT. It is translated as CASSSLNVQGSGNTIYF.

The chain uses TRBV18 and TRBJ1-1, with a weak D call TRBD1 (5 bases). CDR1 is KGHSH, CDR2 LQKENI, per germline. V dropped 0 bases and J dropped 5 bases, with 10 bases sitting between them. The CDR3 is 14 residues long. In DNA form, the CDR3 reads TGTGCCAGCTCACCACCGGGGGGGAGGACTGAAGCTTTCTTT. It yields the protein CASSPPGGRTEAFF.

The genes are TRBV19 and TRBJ1-2; a possible D gene is TRBD1 (6 bases). CDR3 length equals 15 residues. Between the trimmed V and J ends, which lost 5 bases and 8 bases, there was a span of 21 bases. Germline V gene lookup returns CDR1 LNHDA and CDR2 SQIVND (reference sequence). This chain's CDR3 is CASSSRRQGTRGYTF. Written as DNA, the CDR3 is TGTGCCAGTAGTTCTCGCCGCCAGGGGACGAGAGGCTACACCTTC.

The rearrangement joins TRBV9 to TRBJ1-5; TRBD1 matches at 9 bases. V was pared by 4 bases and J by 9 bases, with 8 bases of the junction left unmatched. The CDR3 runs to 14 residues. CDR1 is SGDLS and CDR2 is YYNGEE in the germline V gene. The chain's CDR3 is CASSPGQGTGPQHF. The DNA of the CDR3 is TGTGCCAGCAGCCCCGGACAGGGGACTGGGCCCCAGCATTTT.

The V call is TRBV30, the J call TRBJ1-2; D might be TRBD1 (6 bases). The germline V and J ends were trimmed by 0 bases and 4 bases, with 12 bases remaining between them. This CDR3 comprises 14 residues. Germline CDR1 reads GTSNPN; CDR2 reads SVGIG (reference sequence). For the CDR3, the DNA is TGTGCCTGGAGTGTGGGAGGGGGGGCCTATGGCTACACCTTC. Translated, it gives CAWSVGGGAYGYTF.

The chain recombines TRBV6-5 with TRBJ1-4, with D perhaps TRBD1 (5 bases). Germline lookup yields CDR1 MNHEY and CDR2 SVGAGI. The length of the CDR3 is 15 residues. The V end lost 2 bases, the J end lost 7 bases, and 14 bases lay between the germline ends. The CDR3: CASSYGQGTIEKLFF. CDR3 in DNA: TGTGCCAGCAGTTACGGTCAGGGAACGATTGAAAAACTGTTTTTT.

This chain's CDR3 is CASSSSGGAYEQYF. In DNA, the CDR3 is TGTGCCAGCAGCTCTAGCGGGGGGGCCTACGAGCAGTACTTC. The V call is TRBV7-3, the J call TRBJ2-7, with 12 bases aligning to TRBD2. V was clipped by 4 bases and J by 2 bases; unmatched bases: 0. Germline V gene data show CDR1 as SGHTA and CDR2 as FQGTGA. CDR3 length: 14 residues.

The rearrangement joins TRBV2 to TRBJ1-4; the D gene is possibly TRBD1 (6 bases). V gave up 5 bases and J gave up 8 bases, with 18 bases separating them. The CDR3 spans 15 residues. Germline assignment: CDR1 SNHLY and CDR2 FYNNEI. CDR3 sequence: CASSLQGRRLEKLFF. CDR3 in DNA: TGTGCCAGCAGTCTCCAGGGGAGGAGGCTGGAAAAACTGTTTTTT. Variable domain in full (rest from reference TRBV2 and TRBJ1-4): EPEVTQTPSHQVTQMGQEVILRCVPISNHLYFYWYRQILGQKVEFLVSFYNNEISEKSEIFDDQFSVERPDGSNFTLKIRSTKLEDSAMYFCASSLQGRRLEKLFFGSGTQLSVL.

The CDR3 coding sequence is TGCGCCAGCAGTGGGGGCGGGGGCGTCTACGAGCAGTACTTC. Protein product: CASSGGGGVYEQYF. The rearrangement joins TRBV10-2 to TRBJ2-7; D may be TRBD2 (7 bases). V was clipped by 4 bases and J by 3 bases, with 13 bases between them. Germline CDR1 reads WSHSY; CDR2 reads SAAADI. CDR3 length: 14 amino acids.

The V call is TRBV20-1, the J call TRBJ1-2; D perhaps matches TRBD1 (6 bases). From germline, CDR1 is DFQATT and CDR2 SNEGSKA (reference sequence). V was shortened by 6 bases and J by 3 bases, with 11 bases between the two germline ends. The length of the CDR3 is 12 residues. CDR3: CSASGQYYGYTF. For the CDR3, the DNA is TGCAGTGCAAGTGGACAGTACTATGGCTACACCTTC.

The chain's CDR3 is CASSHWGRGGTDTQYF. The CDR3 bases are TGTGCCAGCAGCCACTGGGGGAGGGGAGGCACAGATACGCAGTATTTT. The V call is TRBV3-1 (or the pseudogene TRBV3-2), the J call TRBJ2-3; TRBD2 aligns across 7 bases. CDR1 and CDR2 (germline): LGHDT, YNNKEL (reference sequence). This CDR3 spans 16 amino acids. J gave up 1 base and V 3 bases, and 7 bases lay outside the gene matches.

The chain couples TRBV12-3 or TRBV12-4 to TRBJ1-1; TRBD1 agrees at 8 bases. The CDR3 runs 13 residues. Trimming took 7 bases from V and 8 from J; bases not matched to a gene: 9. CDR3 amino acids: CASNGQGKAEAFF. The CDR3 nucleotides read TGTGCCAGCAATGGACAGGGAAAGGCGGAAGCTTTCTTT.

The chain recombines TRBV7-9 with TRBJ1-1; D gene uncertain. Germline V gene lookup returns CDR1 SEHNR and CDR2 FQNEAQ (reference sequence). CDR3 length equals 15 residues. The V end lost 4 bases, the J end lost 1 base, and 13 bases lay between the germline ends. CDR3 nucleotide sequence: TGTGCCAGCAGCTCCCCGCCGGTTACGAACACTGAAGCTTTCTTT. It codes for CASSSPPVTNTEAFF.

The rearrangement joins TRBV6-1 to TRBJ1-5; no clear D. CDR1 is MNHNS, CDR2 SASEGT, per germline. V lost 3 bases to trimming and J lost 9 bases, with 9 bases between them. This CDR3 is built from 12 residues. CDR3 DNA sequence: TGTGCCAGCAGTGAGACCTATGGGCCCCAGCATTTT. Protein product: CASSETYGPQHF.